Following are 10 T cell receptor beta chains from one sample sequenced in a study of cytomegalovirus exposure and HLA in healthy donors (dated by TCRdb to about 2017). Library preparation used the immunoSEQ multiplex PCR assay. For the multiplex PCR, a mixture combining 60 forward primers for TCR Vbeta segments and 13 reverse primers for TCR Jbeta segments was used. What TCRdb holds here is the immuneACCESS table cut down to in-frame rearrangements. Part of the clones is not present; checked against another copy, under half of the missing clones reflect an unresolved V gene, and the others are unexplained. This sample is represented by around 200,000 clones; over 60% of them were singletons. Clones ranked in the top ten supply 1.5% to 2% of the sample. Sequencing was done on a sample of PBMCs. Receptors originate from a male donor in good health and CMV-seronegative.

J is TRBJ1-2 and V is TRBV20-1, with 9 bases identical to TRBD1. The V gene end was trimmed by 6 bases and the J gene end by 5 bases; junction bases not matched to a gene: 1. CDR3 length equals 11 residues. In germline, CDR1 is DFQATT, CDR2 SNEGSKA (reference sequence). CDR3: CSADRGYGYTF. The CDR3 DNA is TGCAGTGCGGACAGGGGATATGGCTACACCTTC.

The rearrangement links TRBV19 to TRBJ1-3; TRBD1 is a possible D gene (5 bases). The CDR3 runs to 15 residues. Trimming removed 5 bases at V and 3 bases at J, with 14 bases between. Germline values: CDR1 LNHDA, CDR2 SQIVND (reference sequence). CDR3 loop: CASSSLRQIGNTIYF. CDR3 bases: TGTGCCAGTAGTTCCTTAAGACAGATTGGAAACACCATATATTTT.

V is TRBV2 and J is TRBJ2-3; 7 bases line up with TRBD2. There are 15 residues in the CDR3. Unmatched junction bases numbered 12, after V lost 11 bases and J lost 1 base. Germline V gene lookup returns CDR1 SNHLY and CDR2 FYNNEI. The CDR3 bases are TGTGCCGGAACAGTGGGGGGGGTGGGCACAGATACGCAGTATTTT. This translates into CAGTVGGVGTDTQYF.

The chain uses TRBV6-4 and TRBJ2-3; 9 bases align to TRBD1. Germline CDR1 MRHNA, CDR2 SNTAGT. The CDR3 has 14 amino acids. After removal of 6 bases from V and 5 bases from J, the junction contained 6 bases not matched to a gene. The CDR3 DNA reads as TGTGCCAGCAGCCGGGACAGGGATATAGATACGCAGTATTTT. Its translation is CASSRDRDIDTQYF.

This chain connects TRBV7-3 to TRBJ2-2, with D perhaps TRBD1 (6 bases). Trimming removed 4 bases from V and 1 base from J, with 7 bases in between. From germline, CDR1 is SGHTA and CDR2 FQGTGA. The CDR3 extends over 14 amino acids. CDR3 coding DNA: TGTGCCAGCAGCTCGACAGGGAACACCGGGGAGCTGTTTTTT. Translated: CASSSTGNTGELFF. Complete variable domain (other parts from reference TRBV7-3 and TRBJ2-2): GAGVSQTPSNKVTEKGKYVELRCDPISGHTALYWYRQSLGQGPEFLIYFQGTGAADDSGLPNDRFFAVRPEGSVSTLKIQRTERGDSAVYLCASSSTGNTGELFFGEGSRLTVL.

The chain uses TRBV7-2 and TRBJ1-1, with D possibly matching TRBD1 (6 bases). V lost 0 bases to trimming and J lost 0 bases, with 8 bases between them. CDR1 is SGHTA and CDR2 is FQGNSA in the germline V gene. This CDR3 spans 15 amino acids. Written as DNA, the CDR3 is TGTGCCAGCAGCTTAGCGAGGACAGTGAACACTGAAGCTTTCTTT. It is translated as CASSLARTVNTEAFF. Full variable domain (rest looked up from reference TRBV7-2 and TRBJ1-1): GAGVSQSPSNKVTEKGKDVELRCDPISGHTALYWYRQSLGQGLEFLIYFQGNSAPDKSGLPSDRFSAERTGGSVSTLTIQRTQQEDSAVYLCASSLARTVNTEAFFGQGTRLTVV.

The chain employs TRBV7-8 and TRBJ2-2, with 13 bases fitting TRBD2. With V trimmed by 3 bases and J by 1 base, 5 bases remained unmatched. CDR3 size: 18 residues. The germline CDR1 and CDR2 sequences are SGHVS and FQNEAQ. The CDR3 sequence is CASSFGLAGALNTGELFF. Here the CDR3 DNA reads TGTGCCAGCAGCTTCGGACTAGCGGGGGCCCTGAACACCGGGGAGCTGTTTTTT.

The chain carries TRBV10-3 and TRBJ1-1, with TRBD1 identical over 7 bases. The ends lost 0 bases at V and 2 bases at J; junction bases unmatched: 3. The CDR3 spans 15 residues. Looked up from germline, CDR1 is ENHRY and CDR2 is SYGVKD. The CDR3 nucleotides read TGTGCCATCAGTGAGTCAACAGGGGTTAACACTGAAGCTTTCTTT. Protein product: CAISESTGVNTEAFF.

The chain is built from TRBV4-3 and TRBJ1-2; D is uncertain. Germline V gene data show CDR1 as LGHNA and CDR2 as YSLEER. This CDR3 contains 12 residues. The V gene lost 2 bases and the J gene lost 1 base, with 2 bases spanning the gap. The CDR3 bases are TGCGCCAGCAGCCAACGTAACTATGGCTACACCTTC. It codes for CASSQRNYGYTF.

The chain uses TRBV5-4 and TRBJ1-5; D possibly corresponds to TRBD1 (6 bases). The V end lost 3 bases, the J end lost 4 bases, and 17 bases lay between the germline ends. This CDR3 region has 16 residues. CDR1 and CDR2 (germline): SGHNT, YYREEE (reference sequence). This chain's CDR3 is CASSSPQGKLNQPQHF. CDR3 DNA: TGTGCCAGCAGCTCCCCACAGGGAAAATTGAATCAGCCCCAGCATTTT.